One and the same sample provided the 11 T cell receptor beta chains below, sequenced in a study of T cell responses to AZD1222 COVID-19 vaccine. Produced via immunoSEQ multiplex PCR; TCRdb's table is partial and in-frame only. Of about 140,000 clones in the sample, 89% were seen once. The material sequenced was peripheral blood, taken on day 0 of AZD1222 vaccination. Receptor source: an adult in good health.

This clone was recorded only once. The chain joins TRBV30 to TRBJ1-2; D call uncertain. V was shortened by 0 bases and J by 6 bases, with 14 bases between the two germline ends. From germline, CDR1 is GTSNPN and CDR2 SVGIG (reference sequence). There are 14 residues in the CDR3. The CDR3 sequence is CAWSVLWLRNGYTF. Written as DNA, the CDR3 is TGTGCCTGGAGTGTACTATGGTTAAGGAATGGCTACACCTTC.

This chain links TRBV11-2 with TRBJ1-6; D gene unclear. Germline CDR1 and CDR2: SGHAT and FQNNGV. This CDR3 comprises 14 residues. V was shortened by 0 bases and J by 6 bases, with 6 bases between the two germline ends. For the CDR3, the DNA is TGTGCCAGCAGCTTAGAGGCCGGTAATTCACCCCTCCACTTT. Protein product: CASSLEAGNSPLHF.

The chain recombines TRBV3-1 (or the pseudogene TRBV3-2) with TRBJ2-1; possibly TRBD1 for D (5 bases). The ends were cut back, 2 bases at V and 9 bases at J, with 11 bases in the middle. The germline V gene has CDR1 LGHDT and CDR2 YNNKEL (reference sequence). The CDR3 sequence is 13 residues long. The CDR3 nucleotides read TGTGCCAGCAGCCAAAACAGGCCCTCTGAGCAGTTCTTC. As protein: CASSQNRPSEQFF.

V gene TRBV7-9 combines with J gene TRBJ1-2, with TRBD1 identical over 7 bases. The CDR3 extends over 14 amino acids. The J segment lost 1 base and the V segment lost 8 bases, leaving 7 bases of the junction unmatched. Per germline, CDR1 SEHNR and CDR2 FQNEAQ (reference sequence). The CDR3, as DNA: TGTGCCAGCCACAGGGGCGAGATTAACTATGGCTACACCTTC. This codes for CASHRGEINYGYTF.

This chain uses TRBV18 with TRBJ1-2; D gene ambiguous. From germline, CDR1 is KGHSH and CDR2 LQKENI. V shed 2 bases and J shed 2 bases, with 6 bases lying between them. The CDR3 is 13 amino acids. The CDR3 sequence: CASSPGVNYGYTF. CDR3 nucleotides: TGTGCCAGCTCACCAGGGGTAAACTATGGCTACACCTTC.

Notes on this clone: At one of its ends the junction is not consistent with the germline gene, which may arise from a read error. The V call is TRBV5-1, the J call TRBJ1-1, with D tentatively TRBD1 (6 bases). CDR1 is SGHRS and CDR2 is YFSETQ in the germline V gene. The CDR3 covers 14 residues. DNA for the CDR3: TGCGCCAGCACCTTGGGGGCAGGGAACACTGAAGCTTTCTTT. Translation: CASTLGAGNTEAFF.

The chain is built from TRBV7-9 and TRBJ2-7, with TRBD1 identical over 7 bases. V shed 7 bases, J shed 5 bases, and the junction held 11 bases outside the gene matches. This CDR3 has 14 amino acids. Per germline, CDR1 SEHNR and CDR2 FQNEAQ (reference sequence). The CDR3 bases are TGTGCCAGCATAAGGGAAGGGGGCCTGAACGAGCAGTACTTC. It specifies CASIREGGLNEQYF.

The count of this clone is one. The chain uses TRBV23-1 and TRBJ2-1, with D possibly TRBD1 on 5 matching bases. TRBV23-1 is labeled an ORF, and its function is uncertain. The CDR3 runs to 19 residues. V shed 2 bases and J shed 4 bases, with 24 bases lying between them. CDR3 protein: CASSQSPLELPKGYNEQFF. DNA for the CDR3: TGCGCCAGCAGTCAAAGCCCTTTGGAGCTCCCCAAGGGGTACAATGAGCAGTTCTTC.

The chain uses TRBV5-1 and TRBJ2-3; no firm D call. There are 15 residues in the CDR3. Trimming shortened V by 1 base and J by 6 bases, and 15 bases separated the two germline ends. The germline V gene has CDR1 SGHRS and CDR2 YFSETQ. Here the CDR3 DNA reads TGCGCCAGCAGCTTGAGGCCGAGTCCCTATGATACGCAGTATTTT. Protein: CASSLRPSPYDTQYF. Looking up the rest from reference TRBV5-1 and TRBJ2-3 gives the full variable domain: KAGVTQTPRYLIKTRGQQVTLSCSPISGHRSVSWYQQTPGQGLQFLFEYFSETQRNKGNFPGRFSGRQFSNSRSEMNVSTLELGDSALYLCASSLRPSPYDTQYFGPGTRLTVL.

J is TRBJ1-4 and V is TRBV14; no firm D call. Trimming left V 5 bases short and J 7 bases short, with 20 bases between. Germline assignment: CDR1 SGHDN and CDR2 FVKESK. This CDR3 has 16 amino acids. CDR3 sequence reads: CASSEKEFWGGEKLFF. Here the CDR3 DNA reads TGTGCCAGCAGCGAGAAGGAATTTTGGGGAGGTGAAAAACTGTTTTTT.

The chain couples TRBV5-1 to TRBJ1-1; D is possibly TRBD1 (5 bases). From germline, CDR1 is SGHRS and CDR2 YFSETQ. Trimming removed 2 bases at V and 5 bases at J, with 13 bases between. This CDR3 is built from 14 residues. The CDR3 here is CASSLPPGGTEAFF. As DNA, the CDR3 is TGCGCCAGCAGCTTACCCCCGGGGGGTACTGAAGCTTTCTTT.